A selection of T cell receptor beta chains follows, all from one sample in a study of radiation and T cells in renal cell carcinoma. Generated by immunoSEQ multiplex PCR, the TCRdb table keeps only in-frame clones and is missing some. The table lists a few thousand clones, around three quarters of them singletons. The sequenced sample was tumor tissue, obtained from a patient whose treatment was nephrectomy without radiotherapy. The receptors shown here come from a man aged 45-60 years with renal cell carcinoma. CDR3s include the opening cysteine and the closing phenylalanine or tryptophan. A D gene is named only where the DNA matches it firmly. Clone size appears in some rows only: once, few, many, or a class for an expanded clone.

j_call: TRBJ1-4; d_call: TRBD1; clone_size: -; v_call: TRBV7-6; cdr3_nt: TGTGCCAGCAGCTTAAACAGGGGGCAATTCGAAAAACTGTTTTTT; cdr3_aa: CASSLNRGQFEKLFF
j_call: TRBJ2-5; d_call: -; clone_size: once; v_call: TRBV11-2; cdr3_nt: TGTGCCAGCAGCTTAACGCTGTCCTTAGGCGGTAGCCAAGAGACCCAGTACTTC; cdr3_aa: CASSLTLSLGGSQETQYF
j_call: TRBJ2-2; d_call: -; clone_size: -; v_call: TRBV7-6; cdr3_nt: TGTGCCAGCAGCTCCCAAGGGGGGACAGTGAACACCGGGGAGCTGTTTTTT; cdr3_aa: CASSSQGGTVNTGELFF
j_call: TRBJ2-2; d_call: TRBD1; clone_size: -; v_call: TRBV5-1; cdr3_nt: TGCGCCAGCAGCTTGGTGCCAGGGGGCGCGGTTGGGACCGGGGAGCTGTTTTTT; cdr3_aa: CASSLVPGGAVGTGELFF
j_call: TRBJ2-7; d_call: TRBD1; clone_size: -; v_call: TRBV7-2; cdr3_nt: TGTGCCAGCAGCTCCTTCCCCGGGACAGGGAGCGAGCAGTACTTC; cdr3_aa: CASSSFPGTGSEQYF
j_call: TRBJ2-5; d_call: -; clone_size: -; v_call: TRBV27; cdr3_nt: TGTGCCAGCAGTTTAAGTTCGAGATCGGAGACCCAGTACTTC; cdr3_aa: CASSLSSRSETQYF
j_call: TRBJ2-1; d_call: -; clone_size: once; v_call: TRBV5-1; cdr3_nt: TGCGCCAGCAGCTTGGGCCCCGAGGGCTCCCAGTTCTTC; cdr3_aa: CASSLGPEGSQFF
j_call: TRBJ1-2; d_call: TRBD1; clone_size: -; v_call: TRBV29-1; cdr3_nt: TGCAGCGTTGATACGGACAGGGGAATCTATGGCTACACCTTC; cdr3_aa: CSVDTDRGIYGYTF
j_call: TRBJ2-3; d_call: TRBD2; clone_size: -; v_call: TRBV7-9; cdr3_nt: TGTGCCAGCGGACGAAGCGGGAATACAGATACGCAGTATTTT; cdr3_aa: CASGRSGNTDTQYF
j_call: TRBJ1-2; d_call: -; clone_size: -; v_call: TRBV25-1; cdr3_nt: TGTGCCAGCAGTGCCCGGACGGGTTTAGGCTACACCTTC; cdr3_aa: CASSARTGLGYTF
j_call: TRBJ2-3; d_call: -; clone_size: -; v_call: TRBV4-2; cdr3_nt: TGTGCCAGCAGCCAAGAGGTCTACACAGATACGCAGTATTTT; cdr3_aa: CASSQEVYTDTQYF
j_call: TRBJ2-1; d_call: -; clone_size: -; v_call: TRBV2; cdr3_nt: TGTGCCAGCAGTGAAGCGGGGTGGGGGCTAGCGGATCGCAATGAGCAGTTCTTC; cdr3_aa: CASSEAGWGLADRNEQFF
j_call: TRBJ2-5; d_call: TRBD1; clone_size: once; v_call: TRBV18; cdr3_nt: TGTGCCAGCTCACCAAACAGGGGACAAGAGACCCAGTACTTC; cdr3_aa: CASSPNRGQETQYF
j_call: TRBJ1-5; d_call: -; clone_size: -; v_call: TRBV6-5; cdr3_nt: TGTGCCAGCAGTTACTCGGGGGATCAGCCCCAGCATTTT; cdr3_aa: CASSYSGDQPQHF
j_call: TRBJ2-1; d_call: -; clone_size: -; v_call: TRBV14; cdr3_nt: TGTGCCAGCAGCCAAGGAATGGGCTACAATGAGCAGTTCTTC; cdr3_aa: CASSQGMGYNEQFF
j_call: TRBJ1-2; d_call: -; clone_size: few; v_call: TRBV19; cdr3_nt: TGTGCCAGTAGCGGGCAGGTGCCCATCGATGGCTACACCTTC; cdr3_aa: CASSGQVPIDGYTF
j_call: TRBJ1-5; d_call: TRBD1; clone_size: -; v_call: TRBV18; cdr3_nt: TGTGCCAGCTCCCCCGGTTCCGGGACAGGGGGCAATCAGCCCCAGCATTTT; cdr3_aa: CASSPGSGTGGNQPQHF
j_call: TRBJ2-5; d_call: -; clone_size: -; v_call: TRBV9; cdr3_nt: TGTGCCAGCAGCCCCCCCCAGGGCACGGAGACCCAGTACTTC; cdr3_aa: CASSPPQGTETQYF
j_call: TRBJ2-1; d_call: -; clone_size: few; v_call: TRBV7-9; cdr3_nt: TGTGCCCAAGGAGAAAACAATGAGCAGTTCTTC; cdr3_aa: CAQGENNEQFF
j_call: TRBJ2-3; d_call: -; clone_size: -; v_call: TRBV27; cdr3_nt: TGTGCCAGCAGTTTAATGGCGGCCCTCGCCACAGATACGCAGTATTTT; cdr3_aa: CASSLMAALATDTQYF
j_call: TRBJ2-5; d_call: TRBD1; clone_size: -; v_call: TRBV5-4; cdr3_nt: TGTGCCAGCAGCTTGGACCGACAGGGTGCCCTTCAAGAGACCCAGTACTTC; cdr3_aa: CASSLDRQGALQETQYF
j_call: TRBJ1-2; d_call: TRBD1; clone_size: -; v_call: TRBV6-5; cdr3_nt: TGTGCCAGCAGTTCCGACAGGGGGGTCTATGGCTACACCTTC; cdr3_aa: CASSSDRGVYGYTF
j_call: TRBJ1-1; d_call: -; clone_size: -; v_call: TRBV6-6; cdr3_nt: TGTGCCAGCAGTTACGATTCAGGTTCCACTGAAGCTTTCTTT; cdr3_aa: CASSYDSGSTEAFF
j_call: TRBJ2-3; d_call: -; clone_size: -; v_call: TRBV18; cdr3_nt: TGTGCCAGCTCACCGCGTCGGGCCGCAGATACGCAGTATTTT; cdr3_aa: CASSPRRAADTQYF
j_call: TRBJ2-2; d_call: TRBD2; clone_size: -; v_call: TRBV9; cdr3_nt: TGTGCCAGCAGCGCTAGCGGGAACACCGGGGAGCTGTTTTTT; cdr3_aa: CASSASGNTGELFF
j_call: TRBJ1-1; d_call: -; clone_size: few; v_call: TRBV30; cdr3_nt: TGTGCCTGGAGTCTATCAAACACTGAAGCTTTCTTT; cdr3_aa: CAWSLSNTEAFF
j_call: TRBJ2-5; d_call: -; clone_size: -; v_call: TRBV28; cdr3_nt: TGTGCCAGCAGTTTAAACCCCTCGGGAGCGGATGGGGGGGAGACCCAGTACTTC; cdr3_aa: CASSLNPSGADGGETQYF
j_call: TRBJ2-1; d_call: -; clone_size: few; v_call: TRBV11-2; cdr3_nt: TGTGCCAGCAGCTTAGCAACTAGCCGAGGCAATGAGCAGTTCTTC; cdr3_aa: CASSLATSRGNEQFF
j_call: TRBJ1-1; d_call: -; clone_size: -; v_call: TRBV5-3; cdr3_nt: TGTGCCAGAAGCTTGTTACGGCCTTTGGCTGAAGCTTTCTTT; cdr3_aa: CARSLLRPLAEAFF
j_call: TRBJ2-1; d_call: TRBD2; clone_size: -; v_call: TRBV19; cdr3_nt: TGTGCCAGTAGCGCACTAGCGGGATCCTACAATGAGCAGTTCTTC; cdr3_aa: CASSALAGSYNEQFF
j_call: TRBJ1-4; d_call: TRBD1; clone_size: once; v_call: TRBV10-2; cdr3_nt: TGCGCCAGCCGTAAGTCTTCGACAGGGTATAATGAAAAACTGTTTTTT; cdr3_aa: CASRKSSTGYNEKLFF
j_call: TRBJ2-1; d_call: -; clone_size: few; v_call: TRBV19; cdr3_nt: TGTGCCAGTAGTATAGGTGCGGGACACAATGAGCAGTTCTTC; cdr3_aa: CASSIGAGHNEQFF
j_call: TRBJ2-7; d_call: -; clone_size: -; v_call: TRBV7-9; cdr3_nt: TGTGCCAGCAGTTCCTTTGGAAGTCGGCAGCAGTACTTC; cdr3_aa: CASSSFGSRQQYF
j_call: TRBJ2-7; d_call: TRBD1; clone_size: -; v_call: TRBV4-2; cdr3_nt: TGTGCCAGCAGCCAAGATCGACAGGGGATATCCTACGAGCAGTACTTC; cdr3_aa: CASSQDRQGISYEQYF
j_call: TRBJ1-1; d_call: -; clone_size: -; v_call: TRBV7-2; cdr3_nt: TGTGCCAGCAGCTTTGGCTCGGCAGGGACTGAAGCTTTCTTT; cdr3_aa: CASSFGSAGTEAFF
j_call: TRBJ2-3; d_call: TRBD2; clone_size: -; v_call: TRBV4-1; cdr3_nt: TGCGCCAGCAGCGAAAGCGGAGCGGGAGAGCACACAGATACGCAGTATTTT; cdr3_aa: CASSESGAGEHTDTQYF
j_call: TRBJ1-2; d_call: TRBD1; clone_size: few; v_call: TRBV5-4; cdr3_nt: TGTGCCAGCAGCGAACAGGGGACCTATGGCTACACCTTC; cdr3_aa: CASSEQGTYGYTF
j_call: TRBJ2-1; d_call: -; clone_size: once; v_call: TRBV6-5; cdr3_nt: TGTGCCAGCAGTTACTCGGTCTACTACAATGAGCAGTTCTTC; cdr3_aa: CASSYSVYYNEQFF
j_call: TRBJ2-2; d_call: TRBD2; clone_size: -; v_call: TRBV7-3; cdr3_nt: TGTGCCAGCAGCTTATCCGGGACTAGCGGACTCACCGGGGAGCTGTTTTTT; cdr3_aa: CASSLSGTSGLTGELFF
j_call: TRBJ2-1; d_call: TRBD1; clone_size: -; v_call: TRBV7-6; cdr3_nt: TGTGCCAGCACCCTCGGCTCAGGGGGTGCAAATGAGCAGTTCTTC; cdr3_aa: CASTLGSGGANEQFF
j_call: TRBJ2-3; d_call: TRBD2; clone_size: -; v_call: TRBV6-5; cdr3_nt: TGTGCCAGCAGTTACTCGCGGGAGGGCCAAAATACGCAGTATTTT; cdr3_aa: CASSYSREGQNTQYF
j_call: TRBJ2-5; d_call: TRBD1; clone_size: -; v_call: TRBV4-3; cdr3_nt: TGCGCCAGCAGCCACGGGACAGGGACCCAAGAGACCCAGTACTTC; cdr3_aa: CASSHGTGTQETQYF
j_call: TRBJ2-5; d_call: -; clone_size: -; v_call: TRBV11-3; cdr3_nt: TGTGCCAGCAGCTTAGATGGGGGGGGGCGAGAGACCCAGTACTTC; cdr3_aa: CASSLDGGGRETQYF
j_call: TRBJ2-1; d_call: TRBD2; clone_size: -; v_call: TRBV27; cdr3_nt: TGTGCCAGCAGTCCTAGCGGGACCCCACCCGAGCAGTTCTTC; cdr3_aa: CASSPSGTPPEQFF
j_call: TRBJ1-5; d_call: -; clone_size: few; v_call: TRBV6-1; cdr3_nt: TGTGCCAGCAGTGAGGAGGCTTTTAATCAGCCCCAGCATTTT; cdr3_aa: CASSEEAFNQPQHF
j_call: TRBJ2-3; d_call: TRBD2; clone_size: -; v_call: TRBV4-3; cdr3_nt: TGCGCCAGCAGCCAAGATTGGGGTGTTCGGGCGAAGCGGGAGGAGCACACAGATACGCAGTATTTT; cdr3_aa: CASSQDWGVRAKREEHTDTQYF